Listed below are T cell receptor beta chains from one sample, sequenced in a study of Tregs in tolerant kidney transplant recipients. TCRdb keeps only in-frame clones here, not all; method: immunoSEQ multiplex PCR. The sample lists some 71,000 clones; 85% to 90% were seen once. The sample consisted of CD4+ T cells from blood, taken before the transplant. The origin of the receptors is a human donor who received a combined kidney and bone marrow transplant. Both conserved end residues are part of each CDR3. The D gene is left open where the match is weak. Only some rows state a clone size, as once, few, many or a class for expanded clones.

CDR3 DNA	CDR3 protein	V gene	J gene	clone size	D gene
TGTGCCAGCCGTCGAACTCCACCCTCACCGAATGAGCAGTTCTTC	CASRRTPPSPNEQFF	TRBV27	TRBJ2-1	.	.
TGTGCCAGCAGTGGTTTGGCGAAGGACAACCACTATGGCTACACCTTC	CASSGLAKDNHYGYTF	TRBV2	TRBJ1-2	.	.
TGTGCCAGCACTCGGACTAGCGGTCCCTACAATGAGCAGTTCTTC	CASTRTSGPYNEQFF	TRBV2	TRBJ2-1	.	TRBD2
TGCGCCAGCAGCGCGGGACAGACGAGCTACAATGAGCAGTTCTTC	CASSAGQTSYNEQFF	TRBV5-1	TRBJ2-1	.	.
TGTGCCAGTACCCCTAGCGGGAGGGCCTTTTTC	CASTPSGRAFF	TRBV19	TRBJ2-4	once	TRBD2
TGCAGCGTTAATTTAGCAGTTCAAGAGACCCAGTACTTC	CSVNLAVQETQYF	TRBV29-1	TRBJ2-5	.	.
TGCGCCAGCAGCTTGAGTTACGGTTCCCATGAGCAGTTCTTC	CASSLSYGSHEQFF	TRBV5-1	TRBJ2-1	.	.
TGTGCCAGCAGCCCTGGACTAGCGGGACGGCCGGAGCAGTACTTC	CASSPGLAGRPEQYF	TRBV11-3	TRBJ2-7	.	TRBD2
TGTGCCAGCAGCTTGTACGGGACTCCGGAGACCCAGTACTTC	CASSLYGTPETQYF	TRBV5-6	TRBJ2-5	.	.
TGTGCCATCAGTGAGTGGGACAGGTCCTACGAGCAGTACTTC	CAISEWDRSYEQYF	TRBV10-3	TRBJ2-7	.	TRBD1
TGTGCCAGCAGTCAGAGTTGGCAGGGTCGCAATCAGCCCCAGCATTTT	CASSQSWQGRNQPQHF	TRBV27	TRBJ1-5	once	.
TGTGCCAGCCAGGGACAGGGTAGCAACGAGCAGTACTTC	CASQGQGSNEQYF	TRBV18	TRBJ2-7	.	TRBD1
TGTGCCAGCAGGGATGGACTACCATCGGGGGAGCAGTACTTC	CASRDGLPSGEQYF	TRBV6-5	TRBJ2-7	.	.
TGTGCCAGCAGTTACGAGGACAGTGGAAACACCATATATTTT	CASSYEDSGNTIYF	TRBV6-5	TRBJ1-3	.	.
TGTGCCAGCAGCCTGGGGCCTCCCGCGAACACCGGGGAGCTGTTTTTT	CASSLGPPANTGELFF	TRBV7-6	TRBJ2-2	few	.
TGTGCCAGCAGACCCCTTAGCGGGAGGACCCACAATGAGCAGTTCTTC	CASRPLSGRTHNEQFF	TRBV4-2	TRBJ2-1	once	TRBD2
TGTGCCAGCAGCTTAGGAGGGGCGGGAGGTTTCCATACGCAGTATTTT	CASSLGGAGGFHTQYF	TRBV11-3	TRBJ2-3	.	TRBD2
TGTGCCAGCAGCGTAGGGTGGCTAGCGGGAGCCCTGGGGACAGATACGCAGTATTTT	CASSVGWLAGALGTDTQYF	TRBV9	TRBJ2-3	.	TRBD2
TGTGCCAGCAGTCCTATCTTTCCGACTAGCGGGAGTCGGGACGAGCAGTACTTC	CASSPIFPTSGSRDEQYF	TRBV27	TRBJ2-7	.	TRBD2
TGTGCCAGCAGCCGACAGTTCACCGGGGAGCTGTTTTTT	CASSRQFTGELFF	TRBV7-8	TRBJ2-2	.	.
TGTGCCAGCAGCTACCCGGGACAGGGGGCCGAGCAGTACTTC	CASSYPGQGAEQYF	TRBV6-5	TRBJ2-7	.	TRBD1
TGTGCCAGTAGTATAGGGCCGGGAATCTTAAAACAAGATACGCAGTATTTT	CASSIGPGILKQDTQYF	TRBV19	TRBJ2-3	.	.
TGTGCCAGCAGCCTCCGGGACAGGAACACTGAAGCTTTCTTT	CASSLRDRNTEAFF	TRBV7-8	TRBJ1-1	once	TRBD1
TGTGCCAGCAGCACATACGGGACAGGTCAAGAGACCCAGTACTTC	CASSTYGTGQETQYF	TRBV28	TRBJ2-5	.	TRBD1
TGTGCCAGCACCAGAGACAGGTTCTACGAGCAGTACTTC	CASTRDRFYEQYF	TRBV28	TRBJ2-7	.	.
TGTGCCAGCAGGTCAGGACAGAACACCGGGGAGCTGTTTTTT	CASRSGQNTGELFF	TRBV28	TRBJ2-2	.	.
TGCAGCGTTGTAGGACAGGGCACTGGGCCCCAGCATTTT	CSVVGQGTGPQHF	TRBV29-1	TRBJ1-5	.	TRBD1
TGTGCCAGCAGTGATGTAACTAGCACAGATACGCAGTATTTT	CASSDVTSTDTQYF	TRBV2	TRBJ2-3	.	.
TGTGCCAGCAGCCCCCGTGTTTTGCAGCGGGTTTCCTACGAGCAGTACTTC	CASSPRVLQRVSYEQYF	TRBV7-6	TRBJ2-7	.	.
TGTGCCAGCAGCCCGGGACAGACCTACACAGATACGCAGTATTTT	CASSPGQTYTDTQYF	TRBV7-9	TRBJ2-3	.	TRBD1
TGTGCCATCAGTGAGGCGATGCAGGGCCGGCTAGCTTTCTTT	CAISEAMQGRLAFF	TRBV10-3	TRBJ1-1	.	.
TGTGCCAGCAGTTTAGGAGGGATTCTGAGCTACGAGCAGTACTTC	CASSLGGILSYEQYF	TRBV28	TRBJ2-7	.	.
TGTGCCAGCAGTTACTCATTCGGGGACTATGGCTACACCTTC	CASSYSFGDYGYTF	TRBV6-5	TRBJ1-2	.	.
TGCGCCAGCAGCTTAGGGGGCGCGGGCTACGAGCAGTACTTC	CASSLGGAGYEQYF	TRBV5-1	TRBJ2-7	.	TRBD1
TGTGCCAGAAGTCAAAAACAGACAGGTCCGAACTACGAGCAGTACTTC	CARSQKQTGPNYEQYF	TRBV5-3	TRBJ2-7	.	.
TGTGCCAGCAGTGGGACATATACTGCGAACACCGGGGAGCTGTTTTTT	CASSGTYTANTGELFF	TRBV6-1	TRBJ2-2	once	.
TGCGCCAGCAGCATCGCGCCGGGACTAGCGCCCGGGGAGCTGTTTTTT	CASSIAPGLAPGELFF	TRBV5-1	TRBJ2-2	.	TRBD2
TGTGCCAGTAGTATAGGGACAGGGCGCACTGAAGCTTTCTTT	CASSIGTGRTEAFF	TRBV19	TRBJ1-1	.	TRBD1
TGTGCCAGCAGATCTACTAGCGGGGGGCAAGAGACCCAGTACTTC	CASRSTSGGQETQYF	TRBV27	TRBJ2-5	once	TRBD2
TGCGCCAGCAGCTTGGACGGGGGTCCTAATCAGCCCCAGCATTTT	CASSLDGGPNQPQHF	TRBV5-1	TRBJ1-5	.	.
TGTGCCAGCAGTTTTGACCTAGCGGGAGGAAGGGAGCAGTTCTTC	CASSFDLAGGREQFF	TRBV27	TRBJ2-1	.	TRBD2
TGCGCCAGCAGCTTGGGGGACAGCGGCGTATCCTACGAGCAGTACTTC	CASSLGDSGVSYEQYF	TRBV5-1	TRBJ2-7	.	TRBD1
TGTGCCAGCAGATCACTAGCGGGGGTCTACAATGAGCAGTTCTTC	CASRSLAGVYNEQFF	TRBV6-5	TRBJ2-1	once	TRBD2
TGTGCCAGCAGACCAACTAGCGGGATCCCCTACGAGCAGTACTTC	CASRPTSGIPYEQYF	TRBV28	TRBJ2-7	.	TRBD2
TGTGCCAGCAGCTCTGGACTAGTCTCGGGGGAGCAGTACTTC	CASSSGLVSGEQYF	TRBV7-3	TRBJ2-7	.	TRBD2
TGTGCCAGCAGTGGGGGGCTGTGGAGCTCTGGGGCCAACGTCCTGACTTTC	CASSGGLWSSGANVLTF	TRBV25-1	TRBJ2-6	.	.
TGTGCCAGCAGGTTCATCTTCAAGGGGGCGGGGACTGAAGCTTTCTTT	CASRFIFKGAGTEAFF	TRBV28	TRBJ1-1	.	TRBD1
TGTGCCAGCAGCCAATCCCGACAGGGGGAAGGCTACACCTTC	CASSQSRQGEGYTF	TRBV16	TRBJ1-2	.	TRBD1
TGCGCCAGCAGCTCCTCCGGGGGGATCCGGAATGAGCAGTTCTTC	CASSSSGGIRNEQFF	TRBV4-1	TRBJ2-1	.	TRBD2
TGTGCCAGCAGCCTTACCGGCTCTGGAAACACCATATATTTT	CASSLTGSGNTIYF	TRBV28	TRBJ1-3	.	.
TGTGCCAGCAGTTCTCTAGCGGCCTGGGGGGAGACCCAGTACTTC	CASSSLAAWGETQYF	TRBV5-5	TRBJ2-5	.	TRBD2
TGTGCCACCATCCCCTCAGGGAGGGCCGGGGAGCTGTTTTTT	CATIPSGRAGELFF	TRBV28	TRBJ2-2	.	TRBD2
TGCGCCAGCAGCACTCGACAGGGGGTTATGGCCTACGAGCAGTACTTC	CASSTRQGVMAYEQYF	TRBV5-1	TRBJ2-7	.	TRBD1
TGCAGCGTTCTCATTTGGACAGGGGGGAATGAGCAGTTCTTC	CSVLIWTGGNEQFF	TRBV29-1	TRBJ2-1	.	TRBD1
TGTGCCAGCGGTGACGGGAGCCTCCTTTATGGCTACACCTTC	CASGDGSLLYGYTF	TRBV7-8	TRBJ1-2	few	.
TGTGCCAGCGGCCCCCAGGGACTAGCGGGAGACGAGCAGTACTTC	CASGPQGLAGDEQYF	TRBV5-6	TRBJ2-7	.	TRBD2